Presented here are 29 T cell receptor beta chains from one specimen sequenced in a study of beta chain features in type 1 diabetes. Every isolated RNA sample was fully reverse transcribed, so sequencing captured expressed TCRB transcripts. Assay used: immunoSEQ multiplex PCR; TCRdb lists only in-frame clones, some missing. The sample includes approximately 730,000 clones, 13% seen only once; the top ten take 0.02% to 0.025%. These TCRs are of unknown antigen specificity. Study results and limitations: In all four CD4+ subsets, TCRB CDR3 length was significantly, moderately reduced in type 1 diabetes.

Sequencing was carried out using naive CD4+ T cells from blood. These receptors originate from a young man with type 1 diabetes.

V and J are TRBV9 and TRBJ2-3; 9 bases are shared with TRBD2. Germline CDR1 SGDLS, CDR2 YYNGEE. The CDR3 has 14 amino acids. V lost 4 bases and J lost 0; bases outside the gene matches: 0. DNA of the CDR3: TGTGCCAGCAGCCTAGCGGGGAGCACAGATACGCAGTATTTT. Its protein product is CASSLAGSTDTQYF.

This clone was seen more than once but under ten times. The genes are TRBV30 and TRBJ1-1; D is undetermined. V shed 2 bases and J shed 4 bases, with 11 bases lying between them. Germline lookup yields CDR1 GTSNPN and CDR2 SVGIG (reference sequence). This CDR3 has 13 residues. This chain's CDR3 is CAWSSGIGTEAFF. The CDR3 DNA sequence: TGTGCCTGGAGTTCGGGGATCGGCACTGAAGCTTTCTTT.

The rearrangement links TRBV19 to TRBJ1-6, with a possible D match to TRBD1 (5 bases). The CDR3 length is 14 residues. Trimming removed 5 bases from V and 11 bases from J, with 16 bases in between. CDR1 and CDR2 from the germline V gene are LNHDA and SQIVND (reference sequence). Here the CDR3 reads CASSSGGVRTPLHF. As DNA, the CDR3 is TGTGCCAGTAGTTCCGGGGGAGTGCGAACACCCCTCCACTTT.

This clone was seen a handful of times. V usage is TRBV5-6 and J usage is TRBJ1-1; no definite D call. Germline loops: CDR1 SGHDT, CDR2 YYEEEE. V lost 2 bases, J lost 8 bases, and 10 bases lay in between. This CDR3 spans 12 amino acids. CDR3 DNA: TGTGCCAGCAGCTTAGGAGCGGGCGAAGCTTTCTTT. It is translated as CASSLGAGEAFF.

This clone was seen a handful of times. This rearrangement joins TRBV2 to TRBJ2-2; D remains unclear. The V gene lost 1 base and the J gene lost 7 bases, with 7 bases spanning the gap. The length of the CDR3 is 13 residues. Germline V gene sequence: CDR1 SNHLY, CDR2 FYNNEI. CDR3 loop: CASSEGVGGELFF. Written as DNA, the CDR3 is TGTGCCAGCAGTGAAGGGGTCGGCGGGGAGCTGTTTTTT.

V gene TRBV10-3 combines with J gene TRBJ2-3; 15 bases agree with TRBD2. CDR3 length: 18 amino acids. Germline-derived CDR1 and CDR2 are ENHRY and SYGVKD. Unmatched junction bases numbered 6, after V lost 2 bases and J lost 3 bases. CDR3 sequence: CAISEVLGTSGGTDTQYF. The CDR3 nucleotides read TGTGCCATCAGTGAGGTTCTCGGGACTAGCGGGGGGACAGATACGCAGTATTTT.

There are a few counts of this clone. The sample carries other DNA sequences with the same CDR3. The chain carries TRBV30 and TRBJ1-5; D is ambiguous. The CDR3 has 14 residues. Trimming removed 3 bases at V and 0 bases at J, with 9 bases between. Germline V gene lookup returns CDR1 GTSNPN and CDR2 SVGIG (reference sequence). CDR3 sequence: CAWSGRVSNQPQHF. The CDR3, as DNA: TGTGCCTGGAGCGGTAGAGTTAGCAATCAGCCCCAGCATTTT. Using reference TRBV30 and TRBJ1-5 for the parts outside the CDR3, the full variable domain is SQTIHQWPATLVQPVGSPLSLECTVEGTSNPNLYWYRQAAGRGLQLLFYSVGIGQISSEVPQNLSASRPQDRQFILSSKKLLLSDSGFYLCAWSGRVSNQPQHFGDGTRLSIL.

The chain joins TRBV30 to TRBJ1-2; tentative D call: TRBD1 (6 bases). Germline CDR1 is GTSNPN and CDR2 is SVGIG (reference sequence). This CDR3 comprises 13 residues. The V and J ends lost 5 bases and 2 bases respectively, with 12 bases between them. CDR3 bases: TGTGCCTGGCAGACAGGAGGGAACTATGGCTACACCTTC. As protein: CAWQTGGNYGYTF.

This clone has only a few counts. This chain joins TRBV28 and TRBJ2-2, with no clear D. With 3 bases removed from V and 6 bases from J, the gap between germline ends came to 2 bases. The germline gives CDR1 MDHEN, CDR2 SYDVKM. The CDR3 runs 11 residues. The CDR3 coding sequence is TGTGCCAGCAGTTTTCCCGGGGAGCTGTTTTTT. This codes for CASSFPGELFF.

CDR3 DNA sequence: TGTGCCAGCTCACAACAAGACAGGGGTGACACTGAAGCTTTCTTT. Translated, it gives CASSQQDRGDTEAFF. The rearrangement uses TRBV18 and TRBJ1-1; TRBD1 matches at 8 bases. CDR1 KGHSH and CDR2 LQKENI come from the germline V gene. V trimming: 4 bases; J trimming: 3 bases; junction bases outside the gene matches: 7. This CDR3 has 15 residues.

This clone was counted between two and nine times. V and J are TRBV9 and TRBJ2-1; 15 bases agree with TRBD2. CDR1 and CDR2 from the germline V gene are SGDLS and YYNGEE. The CDR3 has 17 amino acids. Losses at the gene ends were 1 base for V and 9 bases for J; bases not matched to a gene: 8. CDR3 DNA sequence: TGTGCCAGCAGCGTACGGCGCGGGACTAGCGGGGGGACTGAGCAGTTCTTC. The encoded protein is CASSVRRGTSGGTEQFF.

This chain connects TRBV6-5 to TRBJ2-3; D not certain. CDR3 length: 16 residues. Germline values: CDR1 MNHEY, CDR2 SVGAGI. The V gene lost 0 bases and the J gene lost 4 bases, with 14 bases spanning the gap. CDR3 in DNA: TGTGCCAGCAGTTACTCCGGGCCCCCGAGGTCAGATACGCAGTATTTT. Amino acids: CASSYSGPPRSDTQYF.

The chain links TRBV29-1 to TRBJ1-2; D gene unclear. The V gene lost 7 bases and the J gene lost 4 bases, with 13 bases spanning the gap. Germline lookup yields CDR1 SQVTM and CDR2 ANQGSEA. There are 12 residues in the CDR3. CDR3 region: CSALGQTYGYTF. The CDR3 DNA follows: TGCAGCGCCCTCGGGCAGACCTATGGCTACACCTTC.

The chain joins TRBV18 to TRBJ2-7; 11 nucleotides match TRBD1. The CDR3 totals 17 residues. The V gene end was trimmed by 4 bases and the J gene end by 0 bases; junction bases not matched to a gene: 8. Germline V lookup: CDR1 KGHSH, CDR2 LQKENI. In DNA form, the CDR3 reads TGTGCCAGCTCACTTAACATGGGACAGGGGGACTCCTACGAGCAGTACTTC. This sequence encodes CASSLNMGQGDSYEQYF. The full variable domain, its missing parts supplied by reference TRBV18 and TRBJ2-7, is NAGVMQNPRHLVRRRGQEARLRCSPMKGHSHVYWYRQLPEEGLKFMVYLQKENIIDESGMPKERFSAEFPKEGPSILRIQQVVRGDSAAYFCASSLNMGQGDSYEQYFGPGTRLTVT.

This clone appeared a few times. The chain has TRBV10-3 and TRBJ1-6; 9 bases align to TRBD1. The V gene's germline CDR1 is ENHRY and CDR2 SYGVKD. Losses at the gene ends were 6 bases for V and 10 bases for J; bases not matched to a gene: 7. The length of the CDR3 is 14 residues. The CDR3 DNA follows: TGTGCCATCAGGAACGGGACAGGGAGATCACCCCTCCACTTT. Protein: CAIRNGTGRSPLHF.

There are a few counts of this clone. The rearrangement links TRBV10-3 to TRBJ2-7, with D perhaps being TRBD1 or TRBD2 (5 bases each). This CDR3 region has 13 residues. Germline CDR1 ENHRY, CDR2 SYGVKD. Trimming left V 4 bases short and J 2 bases short, with 9 bases between. The CDR3 DNA reads TGTGCCATCAGTGGTGGGGGAACCTACGAGCAGTACTTC. Its protein product is CAISGGGTYEQYF.

The CDR3: CASSVWEGTETGELFF. In DNA form, the CDR3 reads TGTGCCAGCAGCGTATGGGAGGGAACGGAAACCGGGGAGCTGTTTTTT. The chain uses TRBV9 and TRBJ2-2, with 7 bases matching TRBD2. Per the germline V gene, CDR1 is SGDLS and CDR2 is YYNGEE. V lost 1 base, J lost 5 bases, and 8 bases stayed unmatched. The CDR3 covers 16 residues.

This clone has only a few counts. The chain links TRBV11-2 to TRBJ2-7; a weak D match, TRBD1 (6 bases). This CDR3 contains 15 residues. Per the germline V gene, CDR1 is SGHAT and CDR2 is FQNNGV. Trimming stripped 6 bases from V and 3 bases from J, with 18 bases between. CDR3: CASSQVGTSRYEQYF. The CDR3 DNA reads TGTGCCAGCAGTCAAGTGGGGACATCACGCTACGAGCAGTACTTC. The full variable domain, its missing parts supplied by reference TRBV11-2 and TRBJ2-7, is EAGVAQSPRYKIIEKRQSVAFWCNPISGHATLYWYQQILGQGPKLLIQFQNNGVVDDSQLPKDRFSAERLKGVDSTLKIQPAKLEDSAVYLCASSQVGTSRYEQYFGPGTRLTVT.

The chain is built from TRBV6-4 and TRBJ1-3; D unclear. This CDR3 has 16 amino acids. The germline gives CDR1 MRHNA, CDR2 SNTAGT. V lost 7 bases and J lost 1, with 17 bases in between. The CDR3 DNA reads TGTGCCAGCAACAAGTACTATGCACCTTCTGGAAACACCATATATTTT. Translated: CASNKYYAPSGNTIYF.

This rearrangement joins TRBV18 to TRBJ1-2; D may be TRBD1 (5 bases). This CDR3 is built from 16 residues. The germline V and J ends were trimmed by 6 bases and 0 bases, with 17 bases remaining between them. Germline CDR1 KGHSH, CDR2 LQKENI. The CDR3 region is CASSPGRTFPNYGYTF. The CDR3 nucleotides are TGTGCCAGCTCCCCGGGCCGGACATTTCCTAACTATGGCTACACCTTC. The whole variable domain, filled in from reference TRBV18 and TRBJ1-2, reads NAGVMQNPRHLVRRRGQEARLRCSPMKGHSHVYWYRQLPEEGLKFMVYLQKENIIDESGMPKERFSAEFPKEGPSILRIQQVVRGDSAAYFCASSPGRTFPNYGYTFGSGTRLTVV.

This clone was picked up a small number of times. The rearrangement links TRBV27 to TRBJ1-1; 10 nucleotides match TRBD1. The CDR3 runs 15 residues. With 6 bases clipped from V and 3 bases from J, the junction kept 7 bases outside the gene matches. The germline gives CDR1 MNHEY, CDR2 SMNVEV (reference sequence). CDR3 nucleotide sequence: TGTGCCAGCAGCGTATTTGGGACAGGGGACACTGAAGCTTTCTTT. It translates to CASSVFGTGDTEAFF.

The CDR3 loop is CASSPRAGTEAYGYTF. The CDR3 DNA follows: TGTGCCAGCTCACCGAGAGCGGGGACTGAGGCCTATGGCTACACCTTC. The rearrangement links TRBV18 to TRBJ1-2; D is perhaps TRBD1 (5 bases). Between the trimmed V and J ends, which lost 3 bases and 4 bases, there was a span of 18 bases. Per the germline V gene, CDR1 is KGHSH and CDR2 is LQKENI. The CDR3 runs to 16 residues. The full variable domain, with the rest looked up from reference TRBV18 and TRBJ1-2, is NAGVMQNPRHLVRRRGQEARLRCSPMKGHSHVYWYRQLPEEGLKFMVYLQKENIIDESGMPKERFSAEFPKEGPSILRIQQVVRGDSAAYFCASSPRAGTEAYGYTFGSGTRLTVV.

This chain's CDR3 is CASSPKDGDSDNSPLHF. In DNA form, the CDR3 reads TGCGCCAGCAGTCCCAAAGATGGGGACAGCGACAATTCACCCCTCCACTTT. V is TRBV23-1 and J is TRBJ1-6; the match to TRBD1 covers 7 bases. TRBV23-1 is marked as an open reading frame, function uncertain. The V segment lost 4 bases and the J segment 7 bases; nucleotides outside the gene matches: 13. CDR3 length: 17 residues.

J is TRBJ2-5 and V is TRBV7-9, with a weak D call TRBD1 (5 bases). The V gene's germline CDR1 is SEHNR and CDR2 FQNEAQ (reference sequence). The CDR3 is 14 residues long. The V end lost 5 bases, the J end lost 5 bases, and 15 bases lay between the germline ends. In nucleotides, the CDR3 is TGTGCCAGCAGCCGAAGTATTGGGGCGGAGACCCAGTACTTC. Its translation is CASSRSIGAETQYF.

This chain links TRBV19 with TRBJ2-7, with 10 bases matching TRBD1. Germline V gives CDR1 LNHDA, CDR2 SQIVND (reference sequence). Unmatched junction bases numbered 6, after V lost 5 bases and J lost 2 bases. This CDR3 has 15 residues. CDR3 region: CASSRPGQGPYEQYF. The CDR3 DNA sequence: TGTGCCAGTAGTCGGCCGGGACAGGGGCCCTACGAGCAGTACTTC.

This clone was observed a few times. The V gene is TRBV5-1, the J gene TRBJ2-3, with a possible D match to TRBD2 (5 bases). The CDR3 is 12 amino acids. The V end was cut by 2 bases, the J end by 5 bases, with 6 bases between. The germline V gene encodes CDR1 SGHRS and CDR2 YFSETQ. CDR3: CASSFEGDTQYF. CDR3 bases: TGCGCCAGCAGCTTCGAGGGAGATACGCAGTATTTT.

This clone was observed a handful of times. Relative to the germline gene, one junction end is altered; a read error may explain this. The CDR3 sequence is CASSPDRGLQIAF. For the CDR3, the DNA is TGTGCCAGCAGTCCGGACAGGGGGCTACAGATAGCCTTC. The chain has TRBV28 and TRBJ1-2; 11 bases map to TRBD1. Germline V gives CDR1 MDHEN, CDR2 SYDVKM. This CDR3 contains 13 residues.

This chain uses TRBV11-3 with TRBJ2-7; D possibly corresponds to TRBD2 (5 bases). The length of the CDR3 is 15 residues. Germline assignment: CDR1 SGHNT and CDR2 YENEEA. Trimming stripped 5 bases from V and 1 base from J, with 15 bases between. This chain's CDR3 is CASSPFRSGSYEQYF. CDR3 DNA: TGTGCCAGCAGCCCATTTAGATCGGGATCCTACGAGCAGTACTTC.

This clone was counted only a few times. The chain couples TRBV30 to TRBJ2-2, with D perhaps matching TRBD1 or TRBD2 (5 bases each). V lost 7 bases to trimming and J lost 1 base, with 13 bases between them. CDR1 GTSNPN and CDR2 SVGIG come from the germline V gene (reference sequence). The CDR3 extends over 14 amino acids. The CDR3 protein is CALAGTRNTGELFF. In DNA form, the CDR3 reads TGTGCCTTGGCAGGGACCAGGAACACCGGGGAGCTGTTTTTT.